The sequence of this T cell receptor beta chain was determined in a study of OX40 agonist ivuxolimab in advanced cancers. Germline assignment: CDR1 LNHNV and CDR2 YYDKDF (reference sequence). The V and J ends lost 1 base and 4 bases respectively, with 6 bases between them. The CDR3 sequence is 13 residues long. Clones were read by immunoSEQ multiplex PCR, and TCRdb kept only the in-frame ones, dropping some. The table includes about 79,000 clones, about 80% detected once. Study findings and constraints: Among expanded peripheral T cells, antigen specificity went undetermined.

This clone appeared many times. Antigen: not known. The TCR was taken from an adult with an advanced solid tumor such as melanoma, head and neck, liver or kidney cancer. V is TRBV15 and J is TRBJ2-3, with D unresolved. The input for sequencing was CD4+ or CD8+ T cells sorted from blood, taken in a trial of the OX40 agonist ivuxolimab. The CDR3 loop is CATSRGDSDTQYF. The DNA of the CDR3 is TGTGCCACCAGCAGAGGTGACTCAGATACGCAGTATTTT. Full variable domain (remainder filled in from reference TRBV15 and TRBJ2-3): DAMVIQNPRYQVTQFGKPVTLSCSQTLNHNVMYWYQQKSSQAPKLLFHYYDKDFNNEADTPDNFQSRRPNTSFCFLDIRSPGLGDTAMYLCATSRGDSDTQYFGPGTRLTVL.